These 6 T cell receptor beta chains were all obtained from the same sample, sequenced in a study of early T cells in non-severe SARS-CoV-2 infection. MiXCR was run by TCRdb on the 5' RACE reads, yielding one entry per CDR3 protein. The repertoire includes about 34,000 distinct CDR3 sequences, about 5.7% of them detected once, and approximately 6.5% sits in the top ten. Sequences were obtained from whole blood. Every receptor here comes from an adult who was a healthcare worker with PCR-confirmed SARS-CoV-2 infection or an uninfected control (not recorded which).

The rearrangement links TRBV19 to TRBJ2-7; 7 bases are a match to TRBD2. Germline V gene data show CDR1 as LNHDA and CDR2 as SQIVND (reference sequence). The CDR3 runs 14 residues. The V and J ends lost 5 bases and 0 bases, in that order; junction bases with no gene match: 4. The CDR3 reads CASSATGGSYEQYF. The CDR3 DNA follows: TGTGCCAGTAGTGCCACGGGAGGCTCCTACGAGCAGTACTTC. Full variable domain (outside the CDR3, taken from reference TRBV19 and TRBJ2-7): DGGITQSPKYLFRKEGQNVTLSCEQNLNHDAMYWYRQDPGQGLRLIYYSQIVNDFQKGDIAEGYSVSREKKESFPLTVTSAQKNPTAFYLCASSATGGSYEQYFGPGTRLTVT.

The sample holds many counts of this clonotype. This chain uses TRBV28 with TRBJ2-3; D not resolved. Trimming removed 3 bases at V and 1 base at J, with 14 bases between. Germline lookup yields CDR1 MDHEN and CDR2 SYDVKM. The CDR3 sequence is 16 residues long. CDR3 DNA sequence: TGTGCCAGCAGTTTCGAAGGGCCTATCGGCACAGATACGCAGTATTTT. Translated: CASSFEGPIGTDTQYF.

Many counts were recorded for this clonotype. The chain recombines TRBV5-4 with TRBJ2-5; 10 bases are a match to TRBD2. This CDR3 spans 14 amino acids. The germline gives CDR1 SGHNT, CDR2 YYREEE (reference sequence). Trimming removed 5 bases from V and 4 bases from J; junction bases left unmatched: 5. The chain's CDR3 is CASRLAGVAETQYF. CDR3 in DNA: TGTGCCAGCAGGCTAGCGGGAGTAGCAGAGACCCAGTACTTC.

In this sample, this clonotype turned up many times. The chain carries TRBV5-5 and TRBJ2-5, with 9 nucleotides matching TRBD1. This CDR3 comprises 15 residues. In germline, CDR1 is SGHKS, CDR2 YYEKEE (reference sequence). With V trimmed by 3 bases and J by 5 bases, 8 bases remained unmatched. Written as DNA, the CDR3 is TGTGCCAGCAGCTCGATGGACAGGGGAGGGGAGACCCAGTACTTC. Encoded protein: CASSSMDRGGETQYF.

There are a few counts of this clonotype. The rearrangement uses TRBV7-3 and TRBJ1-1; 7 bases are shared with TRBD1. The J segment lost 4 bases and the V segment lost 5 bases, leaving 4 bases of the junction unmatched. Per germline, CDR1 SGHTA and CDR2 FQGTGA. The CDR3 consists of 13 residues. Written as DNA, the CDR3 is TGTGCCAGCAGCATTGACAGGGTCACTGAAGCTTTCTTT. Translation gives CASSIDRVTEAFF.

This clonotype was detected only a few times. V is TRBV7-9 and J is TRBJ2-3; D may correspond to TRBD1 or TRBD2 (5 bases each). CDR3 length equals 13 residues. CDR1 and CDR2 (germline): SEHNR, FQNEAQ (reference sequence). The V and J ends lost 5 bases and 10 bases respectively, with 16 bases between them. CDR3 sequence reads: CASSPNGGIPQYF. The DNA of the CDR3 is TGTGCCAGCAGCCCAAATGGGGGAATTCCGCAGTATTTT. The entire variable domain, with the rest obtained from reference TRBV7-9 and TRBJ2-3, is as follows: DTGVSQNPRHKITKRGQNVTFRCDPISEHNRLYWYRQTLGQGPEFLTYFQNEAQLEKSRLLSDRFSAERPKGSFSTLEIQRTEQGDSAMYLCASSPNGGIPQYFGPGTRLTVL.